These T cell receptor beta chains were read from a single sample in a study of human T cells and chemical hapten exposure. TCRdb recomputed calls from the RACE reads with MiXCR, one row per CDR3 protein. The sample lists roughly 100,000 distinct CDR3 sequences, about 12% occurring once. Sequencing used whole blood, obtained in connection with sensitization to the hapten diphenylcyclopropenone (DPC). The receptor source for this set is a woman aged 45-60 years with alopecia areata. Some clones in this sample may be carry-over from other donors' samples. The CDR3 runs from the conserved cysteine through the conserved F or W. A D gene is named only where the DNA matches it firmly. Size values are once, few and many counts, or a class for expanded clones, and some rows have none.

v_call	clone_size	d_call	j_call	cdr3_aa	cdr3_nt
TRBV20-1	.	.	TRBJ1-1	CSARPPDGSTEAFF	TGCAGTGCTAGACCTCCCGACGGATCCACTGAAGCTTTCTTT
TRBV4-1	.	.	TRBJ2-7	CASSQAIEPKYEQYF	TGCGCCAGCAGCCAAGCAATCGAGCCTAAATACGAGCAGTACTTC
TRBV7-9	many	.	TRBJ1-1	CASRAFTEAFF	TGTGCCAGCAGGGCCTTCACTGAAGCTTTCTTT
TRBV5-1	many	.	TRBJ2-7	CASRISSPYEQYF	TGCGCCAGCAGGATAAGCTCTCCCTACGAGCAGTACTTC
TRBV6-6	many	.	TRBJ1-1	CASSLNGENTEAFF	TGTGCCAGCAGTTTGAACGGGGAGAACACTGAAGCTTTCTTT
TRBV19	many	.	TRBJ1-5	CASSNQPQHF	TGTGCCAGTAGTAACCAGCCCCAGCATTTT
TRBV7-2	.	.	TRBJ2-3	CASSSEYRDTQYF	TGTGCCAGCAGCTCAGAATATCGGGATACGCAGTATTTT
TRBV9	few	.	TRBJ1-4	CASSPRRDEKLFF	TGTGCCAGCAGCCCCCGGCGGGATGAAAAACTGTTTTTT
TRBV28	.	TRBD1	TRBJ2-1	CASTRDRVYEQFF	TGTGCCAGCACAAGGGACAGGGTATATGAGCAGTTCTTC
TRBV4-2	.	TRBD2	TRBJ2-5	CASSQDRAGASAQYF	TGTGCCAGCAGCCAAGACCGAGCGGGGGCTTCGGCCCAGTACTTC
TRBV12-3/TRBV12-4	few	TRBD1	TRBJ2-7	CASSTGGYEQYF	TGTGCCAGCAGTACAGGGGGCTACGAGCAGTACTTC
TRBV12-3/TRBV12-4	many	TRBD1	TRBJ1-6	CASTVDRANSPLHF	TGTGCCAGCACCGTAGACAGGGCGAATTCACCCCTCCACTTT
TRBV28	.	.	TRBJ1-6	CASTTFGEGNSPLHF	TGTGCCAGCACCACCTTCGGGGAGGGTAATTCACCCCTCCACTTT
TRBV2	.	.	TRBJ2-5	CASREQLRWAQYF	TGTGCCAGCAGGGAGCAACTACGCTGGGCCCAGTACTTC
TRBV5-5	.	.	TRBJ2-1	CASSRDTGNEQFF	TGTGCCAGCAGCCGAGACACCGGCAATGAGCAGTTCTTC
TRBV7-8	many	TRBD2	TRBJ2-1	CASSLARLAPYNEQFF	TGTGCCAGCAGCTTAGCCCGACTAGCGCCTTACAATGAGCAGTTCTTC
TRBV7-9	.	TRBD1	TRBJ1-2	CASNPPGQGYHGYTF	TGTGCCAGCAATCCCCCGGGACAGGGGTATCATGGCTACACCTTC
TRBV6-2/TRBV6-3	.	TRBD1	TRBJ2-4	CASSTQPTGGSGIQYF	TGTGCCAGCAGTACGCAACCGACAGGGGGGTCCGGGATTCAGTACTTC
TRBV6-2/TRBV6-3	few	.	TRBJ1-4	CASSYGEKLFF	TGTGCCAGCAGTTATGGAGAAAAACTGTTTTTT
TRBV6-6	few	TRBD1	TRBJ2-7	CASSSDRGMYEQYF	TGTGCCAGCAGTTCCGACAGGGGAATGTACGAGCAGTACTTC
TRBV29-1	.	.	TRBJ2-1	CSVEVGASNEQFF	TGCAGCGTTGAGGTCGGGGCCTCCAATGAGCAGTTCTTC
TRBV7-2	.	.	TRBJ2-2	CASSSPPAHGELFF	TGTGCCAGCAGCTCCCCCCCCGCCCACGGGGAGCTGTTTTTT
TRBV19	.	.	TRBJ2-7	CASSLYPGRLDLYEQYF	TGTGCCAGTAGTCTATACCCGGGCCGGCTCGACCTCTACGAGCAGTACTTC
TRBV4-3	many	TRBD1	TRBJ2-1	CASSQGAGQGGNNEQFF	TGCGCCAGCAGCCAAGGGGCAGGACAGGGTGGAAACAATGAGCAGTTCTTC
TRBV6-2/TRBV6-3	.	TRBD1	TRBJ2-1	CASRSQGFMLSYNEQFF	TGTGCCAGCAGATCACAGGGGTTTATGCTATCCTACAATGAGCAGTTCTTC
TRBV3-1	few	TRBD2	TRBJ2-1	CASTESGSSYNEQFF	TGTGCCAGCACCGAAAGCGGGAGCTCCTACAATGAGCAGTTCTTC
TRBV6-5	.	TRBD1	TRBJ2-5	CVSTQTGEETQYF	TGTGTCAGCACCCAGACAGGGGAAGAGACCCAGTACTTC
TRBV27	few	.	TRBJ1-5	CASSPLVLQPQHF	TGTGCCAGCTCACCCTTGGTTCTTCAGCCCCAGCATTTT
TRBV29-1	.	TRBD1	TRBJ2-7	CSVEVPGQASYEQYF	TGCAGCGTTGAGGTTCCGGGACAGGCGTCCTACGAGCAGTACTTC
TRBV5-1	few	TRBD2	TRBJ2-3	CASSSNPSGMIDTQYF	TGCGCCAGCAGCTCGAATCCTAGCGGGATGATAGATACGCAGTATTTT
TRBV11-3	.	TRBD2	TRBJ2-2	CASSLGGLAGVGGELFF	TGTGCCAGCAGCTTAGGAGGGCTAGCGGGAGTCGGCGGGGAGCTGTTTTTT
TRBV7-6	few	.	TRBJ2-1	CASSLDNNEQFF	TGTGCCAGCAGCTTAGATAACAATGAGCAGTTCTTC
TRBV3-1	.	.	TRBJ2-7	CASSQFPGQTYEQYF	TGTGCCAGCAGCCAATTTCCCGGACAGACCTACGAGCAGTACTTC
TRBV5-6	.	.	TRBJ1-2	CASSFGRDYGYTF	TGTGCCAGCAGCTTTGGCAGGGACTATGGCTACACCTTC
TRBV18	.	.	TRBJ2-5	CASSPIVDASSGTQYF	TGTGCCAGCTCACCTATCGTAGACGCATCTTCAGGGACCCAGTACTTC
TRBV7-6	few	.	TRBJ2-1	CASSKGIANEQFF	TGTGCCAGCAGCAAGGGAATAGCCAATGAGCAGTTCTTC
TRBV28	.	.	TRBJ2-2	CASSLAEANTGELFF	TGTGCCAGCAGTTTGGCGGAGGCTAACACCGGGGAGCTGTTTTTT
TRBV20-1	.	.	TRBJ1-5	CSARGPNQPQHF	TGCAGTGCTAGAGGACCAAATCAGCCCCAGCATTTT
TRBV6-5	few	TRBD1	TRBJ2-3	CASSWAGQGTPDTQYF	TGTGCCAGCAGCTGGGCTGGACAGGGAACACCCGATACGCAGTATTTT
TRBV12-3/TRBV12-4	.	.	TRBJ1-2	CASSEQEGYGYTF	TGTGCCAGCAGTGAACAGGAGGGCTATGGCTACACCTTC
TRBV5-1	many	.	TRBJ2-5	CASSLGTGLETQYF	TGCGCCAGCAGCTTAGGGACTGGATTAGAGACCCAGTACTTC
TRBV18	.	.	TRBJ2-3	CASSPAGTSTDTQYF	TGTGCCAGCTCACCGGCGGGGACTAGCACAGATACGCAGTATTTT
TRBV16	.	.	TRBJ2-7	CASSQRQGRSYEQYF	TGTGCCAGCAGCCAACGGCAGGGGCGCTCCTACGAGCAGTACTTC
TRBV3-1	once	.	TRBJ1-1	CASSHTNRKAFF	TGTGCCAGCAGCCACACGAACAGGAAAGCTTTCTTT
TRBV11-2	many	TRBD1	TRBJ2-7	CASRRGGGQGHVMAYEQYF	TGTGCCAGCAGACGCGGGGGAGGACAGGGGCACGTGATGGCCTACGAGCAGTACTTC
TRBV28	.	.	TRBJ2-5	CASSLLETQYF	TGTGCCAGCAGTTTATTAGAGACCCAGTACTTC
TRBV6-7	.	TRBD1	TRBJ1-1	CASSWGTASEAFF	TGTGCCAGCAGTTGGGGGACAGCGTCCGAAGCTTTCTTT
TRBV15	few	.	TRBJ1-4	CATSSVRGSGEKLFF	TGTGCCACCAGCAGTGTTAGGGGGAGCGGTGAAAAACTGTTTTTT
TRBV20-1	.	.	TRBJ2-3	CSAPGGSSTDTQYF	TGCAGTGCTCCCGGGGGCTCAAGCACAGATACGCAGTATTTT
TRBV9	many	TRBD2	TRBJ2-7	CASSPPGGVAYEQYF	TGTGCCAGCAGCCCGCCGGGGGGGGTAGCCTACGAGCAGTACTTC
TRBV21-1	few	.	TRBJ2-1	CASRGLTGYNEQFF	TGTGCCAGCAGAGGACTGACAGGCTACAATGAGCAGTTCTTC
TRBV18	many	TRBD1	TRBJ2-1	CASSQDRGDYNEQFF	TGTGCCAGCTCTCAGGACAGGGGAGACTACAATGAGCAGTTCTTC